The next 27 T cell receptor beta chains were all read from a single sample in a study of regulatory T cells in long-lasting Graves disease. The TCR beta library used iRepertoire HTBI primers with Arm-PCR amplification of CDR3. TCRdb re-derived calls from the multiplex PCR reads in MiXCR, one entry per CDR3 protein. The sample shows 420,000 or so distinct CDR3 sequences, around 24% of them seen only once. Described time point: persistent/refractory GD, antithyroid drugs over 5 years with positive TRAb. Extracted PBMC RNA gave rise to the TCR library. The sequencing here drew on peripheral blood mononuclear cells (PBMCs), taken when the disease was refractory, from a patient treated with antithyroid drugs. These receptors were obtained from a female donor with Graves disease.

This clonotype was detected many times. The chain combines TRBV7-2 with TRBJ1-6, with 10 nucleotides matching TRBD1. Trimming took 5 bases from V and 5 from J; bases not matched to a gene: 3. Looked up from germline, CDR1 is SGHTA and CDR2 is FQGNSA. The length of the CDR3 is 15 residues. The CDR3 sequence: CASSPGQGNNSPLHF. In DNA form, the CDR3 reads TGTGCCAGCAGCCCGGGACAGGGGAATAATTCACCCCTCCACTTT.

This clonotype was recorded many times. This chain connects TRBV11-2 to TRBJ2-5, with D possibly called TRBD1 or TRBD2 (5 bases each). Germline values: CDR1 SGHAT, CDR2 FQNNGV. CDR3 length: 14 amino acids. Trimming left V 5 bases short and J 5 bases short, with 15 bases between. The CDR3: CASSGGWGWETQYF. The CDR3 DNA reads TGTGCCAGCAGCGGCGGGTGGGGGTGGGAGACCCAGTACTTC.

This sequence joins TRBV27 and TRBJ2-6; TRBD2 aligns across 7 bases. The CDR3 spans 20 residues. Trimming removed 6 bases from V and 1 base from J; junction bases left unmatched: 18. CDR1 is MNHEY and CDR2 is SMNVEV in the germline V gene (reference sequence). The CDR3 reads CASSRILGRVIESGANVLTF. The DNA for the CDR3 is TGTGCCAGCAGCCGGATTTTAGGGAGGGTAATAGAGTCTGGGGCCAACGTCCTGACTTTC.

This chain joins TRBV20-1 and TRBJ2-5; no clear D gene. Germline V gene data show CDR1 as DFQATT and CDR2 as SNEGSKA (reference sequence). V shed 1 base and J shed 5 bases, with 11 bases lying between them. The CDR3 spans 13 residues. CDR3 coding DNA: TGCAGTGCTAGAGTCACACCTCTGGAGACCCAGTACTTC. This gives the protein CSARVTPLETQYF.

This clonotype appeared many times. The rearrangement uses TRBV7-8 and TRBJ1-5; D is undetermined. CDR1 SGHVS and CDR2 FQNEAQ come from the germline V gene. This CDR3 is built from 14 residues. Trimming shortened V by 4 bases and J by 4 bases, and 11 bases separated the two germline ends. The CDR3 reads CASSSDGPNQPQHF. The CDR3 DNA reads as TGTGCCAGCAGCTCGGACGGTCCAAATCAGCCCCAGCATTTT.

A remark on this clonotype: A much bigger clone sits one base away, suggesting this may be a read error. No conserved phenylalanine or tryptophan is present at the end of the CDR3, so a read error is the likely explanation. The CDR3 nucleotides read TGTGCCAGCAGCTTAGCGGGCCCGGTGGGCTACACCCTC. Its protein is CASSLAGPVGYTL. The rearrangement links TRBV11-2 to TRBJ1-2; no clear D gene. V lost 1 base and J lost 8, with 11 bases in between. CDR3 length: 13 amino acids. Looked up from germline, CDR1 is SGHAT and CDR2 is FQNNGV.

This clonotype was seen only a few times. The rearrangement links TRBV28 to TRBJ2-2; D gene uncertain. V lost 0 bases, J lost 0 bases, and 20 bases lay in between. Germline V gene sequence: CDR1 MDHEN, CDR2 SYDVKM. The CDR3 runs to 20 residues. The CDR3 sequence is CASSLWGFYGSKPNTGELFF. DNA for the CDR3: TGTGCCAGCAGTTTATGGGGATTTTATGGTTCTAAACCGAACACCGGGGAGCTGTTTTTT. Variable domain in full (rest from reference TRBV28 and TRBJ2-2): DVKVTQSSRYLVKRTGEKVFLECVQDMDHENMFWYRQDPGLGLRLIYFSYDVKMKEKGDIPEGYSVSREKKERFSLILESASTNQTSMYLCASSLWGFYGSKPNTGELFFGEGSRLTVL.

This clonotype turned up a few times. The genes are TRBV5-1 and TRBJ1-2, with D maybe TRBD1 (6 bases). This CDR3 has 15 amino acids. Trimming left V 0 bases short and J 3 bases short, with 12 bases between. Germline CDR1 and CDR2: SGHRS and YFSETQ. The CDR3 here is CASSLDGGADYGYTF. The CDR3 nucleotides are TGCGCCAGCAGCTTGGACGGGGGGGCGGACTATGGCTACACCTTC. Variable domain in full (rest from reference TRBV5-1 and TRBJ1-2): KAGVTQTPRYLIKTRGQQVTLSCSPISGHRSVSWYQQTPGQGLQFLFEYFSETQRNKGNFPGRFSGRQFSNSRSEMNVSTLELGDSALYLCASSLDGGADYGYTFGSGTRLTVV.

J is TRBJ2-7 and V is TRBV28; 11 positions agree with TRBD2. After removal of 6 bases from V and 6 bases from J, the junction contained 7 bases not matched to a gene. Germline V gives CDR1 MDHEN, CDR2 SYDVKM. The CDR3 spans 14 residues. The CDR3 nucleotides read TGTGCCAGCAGCAAACTAGCGGGAGTTGGCGAGCAGTACTTC. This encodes CASSKLAGVGEQYF.

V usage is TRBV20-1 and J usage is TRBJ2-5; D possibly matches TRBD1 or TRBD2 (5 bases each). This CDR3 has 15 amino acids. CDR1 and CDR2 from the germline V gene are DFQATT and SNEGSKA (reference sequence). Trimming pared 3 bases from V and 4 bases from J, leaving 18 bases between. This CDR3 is CSARGRVGSRETQYF. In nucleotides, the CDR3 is TGCAGTGCTAGGGGCAGGGTTGGGAGCCGAGAGACCCAGTACTTC.

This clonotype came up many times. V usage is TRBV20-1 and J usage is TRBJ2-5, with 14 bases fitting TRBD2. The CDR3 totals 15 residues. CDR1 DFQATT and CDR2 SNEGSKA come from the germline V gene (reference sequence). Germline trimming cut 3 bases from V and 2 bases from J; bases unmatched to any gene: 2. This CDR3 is CSASRLAGGQETQYF. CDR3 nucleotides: TGCAGTGCTAGTAGACTAGCGGGAGGGCAAGAGACCCAGTACTTC.

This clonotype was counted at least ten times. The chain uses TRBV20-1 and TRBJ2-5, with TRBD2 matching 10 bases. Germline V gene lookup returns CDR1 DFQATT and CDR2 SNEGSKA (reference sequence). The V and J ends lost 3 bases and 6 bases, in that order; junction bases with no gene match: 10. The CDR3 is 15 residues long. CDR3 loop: CSASTGGTSAKTQYF. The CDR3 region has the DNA TGCAGTGCTAGCACCGGTGGGACTAGCGCCAAGACCCAGTACTTC.

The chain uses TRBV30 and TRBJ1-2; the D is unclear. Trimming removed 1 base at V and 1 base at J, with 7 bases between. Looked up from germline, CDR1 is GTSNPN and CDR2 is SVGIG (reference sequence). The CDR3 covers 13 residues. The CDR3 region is CAWSGTVNYGYTF. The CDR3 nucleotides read TGTGCCTGGAGTGGAACAGTTAACTATGGCTACACCTTC. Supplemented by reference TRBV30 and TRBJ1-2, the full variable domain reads SQTIHQWPATLVQPVGSPLSLECTVEGTSNPNLYWYRQAAGRGLQLLFYSVGIGQISSEVPQNLSASRPQDRQFILSSKKLLLSDSGFYLCAWSGTVNYGYTFGSGTRLTVV.

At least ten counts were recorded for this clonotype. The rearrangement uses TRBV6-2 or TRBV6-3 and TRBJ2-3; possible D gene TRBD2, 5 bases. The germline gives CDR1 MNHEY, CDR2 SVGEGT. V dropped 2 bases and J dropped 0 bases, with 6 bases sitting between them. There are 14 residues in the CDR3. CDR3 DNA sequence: TGTGCCAGCAGTTACGGAGGAAGCACAGATACGCAGTATTTT. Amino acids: CASSYGGSTDTQYF.

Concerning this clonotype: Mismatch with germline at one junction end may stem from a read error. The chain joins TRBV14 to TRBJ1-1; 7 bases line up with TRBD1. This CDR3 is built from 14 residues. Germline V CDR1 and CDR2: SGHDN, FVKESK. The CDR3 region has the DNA TGTGCCAGCAGCAAAGACCCAGGGGGAACTGAAGCTTTCTTT. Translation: CASSKDPGGTEAFF. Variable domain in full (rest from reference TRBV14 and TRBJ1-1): EAGVTQFPSHSVIEKGQTVTLRCDPISGHDNLYWYRRVMGKEIKFLLHFVKESKQDESGMPNNRFLAERTGGTYSTLKVQPAELEDSGVYFCASSKDPGGTEAFFGQGTRLTVV.

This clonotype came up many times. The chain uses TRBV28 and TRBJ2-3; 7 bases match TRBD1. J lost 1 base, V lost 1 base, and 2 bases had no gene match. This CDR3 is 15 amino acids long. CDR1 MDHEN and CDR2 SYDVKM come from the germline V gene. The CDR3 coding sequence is TGTGCCAGCAGTTTATATGGGACAGGCACAGATACGCAGTATTTT. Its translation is CASSLYGTGTDTQYF.

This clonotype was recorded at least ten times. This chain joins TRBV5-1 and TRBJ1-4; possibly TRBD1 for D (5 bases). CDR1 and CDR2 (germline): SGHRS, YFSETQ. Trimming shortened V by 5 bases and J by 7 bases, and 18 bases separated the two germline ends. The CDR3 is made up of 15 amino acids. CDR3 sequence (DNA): TGCGCCAGCAGATCGGGAGCGGATGGGGGTGAAAAACTGTTTTTT. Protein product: CASRSGADGGEKLFF.

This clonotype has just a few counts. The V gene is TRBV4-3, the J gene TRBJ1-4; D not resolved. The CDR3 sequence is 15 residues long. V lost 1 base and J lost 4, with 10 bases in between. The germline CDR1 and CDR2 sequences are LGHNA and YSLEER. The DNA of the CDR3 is TGCGCCAGCAGCCAAGGTGGGAGGATTAATGAAAAACTGTTTTTT. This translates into CASSQGGRINEKLFF.

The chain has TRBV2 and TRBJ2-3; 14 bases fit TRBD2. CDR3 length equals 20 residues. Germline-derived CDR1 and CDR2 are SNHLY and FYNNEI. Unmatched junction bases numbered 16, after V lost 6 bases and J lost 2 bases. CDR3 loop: CASRGVGLAGALTYTDTQYF. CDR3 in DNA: TGTGCCAGCAGGGGGGTGGGACTAGCGGGAGCCCTGACTTACACAGATACGCAGTATTTT.

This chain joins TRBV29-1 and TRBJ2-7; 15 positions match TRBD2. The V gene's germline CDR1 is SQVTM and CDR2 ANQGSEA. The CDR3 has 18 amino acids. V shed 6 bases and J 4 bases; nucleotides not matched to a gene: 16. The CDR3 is CSVAGGGTSGRSGYEQYF. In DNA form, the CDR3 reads TGCAGCGTCGCGGGGGGGGGGACTAGCGGGAGGTCGGGATACGAGCAGTACTTC.

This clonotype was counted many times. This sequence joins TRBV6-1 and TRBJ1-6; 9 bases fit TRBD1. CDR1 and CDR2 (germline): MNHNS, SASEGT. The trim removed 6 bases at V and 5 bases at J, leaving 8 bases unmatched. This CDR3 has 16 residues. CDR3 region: CASRPDTGGDNSPLHF. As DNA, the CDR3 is TGTGCCAGCAGGCCCGACACAGGGGGCGATAATTCACCCCTCCACTTT.

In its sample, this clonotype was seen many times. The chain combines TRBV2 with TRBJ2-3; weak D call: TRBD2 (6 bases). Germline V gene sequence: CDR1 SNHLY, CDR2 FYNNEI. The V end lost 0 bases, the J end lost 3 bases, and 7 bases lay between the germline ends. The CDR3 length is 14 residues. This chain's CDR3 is CASSEARGTDTQYF. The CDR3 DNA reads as TGTGCCAGCAGTGAAGCGCGGGGTACAGATACGCAGTATTTT.

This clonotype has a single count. The CDR3 nucleotides are TGTGCCAGCAGCTCACTGACAGGGATCGCGGCTAGCGGGAGGGCCAGATACGAGCAGTACTTC. It is translated as CASSSLTGIAASGRARYEQYF. The V and J genes are TRBV11-2 and TRBJ2-7, with 12 positions matching TRBD2. The CDR3 spans 21 residues. Germline assignment: CDR1 SGHAT and CDR2 FQNNGV. V lost 4 bases, J lost 4 bases, and 23 bases stayed unmatched.

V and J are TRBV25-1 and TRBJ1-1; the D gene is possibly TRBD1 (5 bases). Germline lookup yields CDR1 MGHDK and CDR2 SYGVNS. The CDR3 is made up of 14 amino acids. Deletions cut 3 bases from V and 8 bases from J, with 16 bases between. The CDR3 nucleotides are TGTGCCAGCAGTGACATCGATGGGACTGGCGAAGCTTTCTTT. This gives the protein CASSDIDGTGEAFF.

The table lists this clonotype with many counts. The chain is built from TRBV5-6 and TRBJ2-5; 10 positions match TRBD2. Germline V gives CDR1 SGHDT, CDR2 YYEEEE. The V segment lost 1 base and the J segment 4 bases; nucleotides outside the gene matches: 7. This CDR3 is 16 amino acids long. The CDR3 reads CASSLYGLAGAETQYF. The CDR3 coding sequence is TGTGCCAGCAGCTTGTACGGTCTAGCGGGAGCAGAGACCCAGTACTTC.

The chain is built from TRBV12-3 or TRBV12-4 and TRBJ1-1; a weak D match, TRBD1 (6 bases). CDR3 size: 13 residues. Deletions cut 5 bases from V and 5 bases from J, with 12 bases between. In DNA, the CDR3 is TGTGCCAGCAGTCCCAGGGGCTTAACTGAAGCTTTCTTT. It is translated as CASSPRGLTEAFF.

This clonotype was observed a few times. The CDR3 loop reads CASSNGVGTGELFF. The DNA of the CDR3 is TGTGCCAGCAGCAACGGGGTTGGCACCGGGGAGCTGTTTTTT. The chain couples TRBV7-2 to TRBJ2-2; D possibly corresponds to TRBD2 (5 bases). V gave up 5 bases and J gave up 4 bases, with 11 bases separating them. Germline V gene sequence: CDR1 SGHTA, CDR2 FQGNSA. The CDR3 loop spans 14 amino acids.